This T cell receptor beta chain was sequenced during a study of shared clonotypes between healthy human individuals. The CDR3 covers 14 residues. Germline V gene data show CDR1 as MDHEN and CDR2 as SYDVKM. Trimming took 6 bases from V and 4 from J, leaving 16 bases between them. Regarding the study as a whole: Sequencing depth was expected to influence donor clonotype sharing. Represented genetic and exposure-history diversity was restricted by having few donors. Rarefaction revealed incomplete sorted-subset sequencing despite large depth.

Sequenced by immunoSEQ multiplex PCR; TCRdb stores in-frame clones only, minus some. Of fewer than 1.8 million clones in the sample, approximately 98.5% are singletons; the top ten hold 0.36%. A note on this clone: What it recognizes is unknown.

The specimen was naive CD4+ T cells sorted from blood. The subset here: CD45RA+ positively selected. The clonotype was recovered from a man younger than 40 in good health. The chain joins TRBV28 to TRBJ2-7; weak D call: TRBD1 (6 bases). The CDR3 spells CASSPNRVHYEQYF. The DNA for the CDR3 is TGTGCCAGCAGCCCTAACAGGGTCCATTACGAGCAGTACTTC.